Listed here are 6 T cell receptor beta chains from one sample, sequenced in a study of T cell responses to AZD1222 COVID-19 vaccine. The repertoire was sequenced with immunoSEQ multiplex PCR; TCRdb's copy has only in-frame clones and lacks some. The sample lists about 150,000 clones, about nine tenths occurring once. The sequencing here drew on peripheral blood, taken 28 days after the second AZD1222 dose. All receptors derive from an adult who received the AZD1222 COVID-19 vaccine.

The V and J genes are TRBV18 and TRBJ1-4, with 10 bases aligning to TRBD1. The ends lost 6 bases at V and 8 bases at J; junction bases unmatched: 12. CDR1 is KGHSH and CDR2 is LQKENI in the germline V gene. The CDR3 spans 16 residues. DNA of the CDR3: TGTGCCAGCTCGTCCGGGACAGGGGACGGAGGGGAAAAACTGTTTTTT. It specifies CASSSGTGDGGEKLFF.

The chain joins TRBV28 to TRBJ2-7, with D maybe TRBD2 (6 bases). The V and J ends lost 5 bases and 2 bases respectively, with 16 bases between them. The CDR3 spans 15 residues. CDR1 and CDR2 (germline): MDHEN, SYDVKM. CDR3 residues: CASSTRLVSPYEQYF. CDR3 nucleotide sequence: TGTGCCAGCAGTACCCGACTAGTTTCGCCCTACGAGCAGTACTTC.

J is TRBJ2-7 and V is TRBV6-5; D not resolved. V gave up 2 bases and J gave up 2 bases, with 10 bases separating them. The CDR3 sequence is 14 residues long. Germline lookup yields CDR1 MNHEY and CDR2 SVGAGI. As DNA, the CDR3 is TGTGCCAGCAGTTACGGCGGCCTCCCCTACGAGCAGTACTTC. This translates into CASSYGGLPYEQYF.

The V and J genes are TRBV7-3 and TRBJ1-6; D is unclear. The CDR3 runs 12 residues. Germline CDR1 is SGHTA and CDR2 is FQGTGA. V lost 4 bases and J 7 bases, leaving 5 bases between the germline ends. The CDR3 DNA sequence: TGTGCCAGCAGCTCCACGAATTCACCCCTCCACTTT. Translation gives CASSSTNSPLHF.

The J gene is TRBJ2-2, the V gene TRBV19; 8 bases align to TRBD1. The CDR3 sequence is 16 residues long. Germline V gene sequence: CDR1 LNHDA, CDR2 SQIVND (reference sequence). With 5 bases clipped from V and 0 bases from J, the junction kept 5 bases outside the gene matches. DNA of the CDR3: TGTGCCAGTAGTGTCGGGACAGGATCGAACACCGGGGAGCTGTTTTTT. It yields the protein CASSVGTGSNTGELFF.

The chain combines TRBV25-1 with TRBJ2-7; 7 bases agree with TRBD2. V lost 0 bases, J lost 8 bases, and 10 bases stayed unmatched. This CDR3 has 15 amino acids. Looked up from germline, CDR1 is MGHDK and CDR2 is SYGVNS. The CDR3 protein is CASSEYWASGIKQYF. CDR3 nucleotides: TGTGCCAGCAGTGAATATTGGGCTAGCGGAATCAAGCAGTACTTC.